These 17 T cell receptor beta chains originate from one sample sequenced in a study of spatial heterogeneity in lung cancer (dated by TCRdb to the late 2010s). The sample's time point label, decoded: sample taken at primary tumor resection. For TCR sequencing, whole RNA was extracted from tumor and nontumor lung tissue, or from cryopreserved PBMC samples, and no cell sorting was done. The library was made by 5' RACE. For sequencing, a NextSeq 500 was employed. TCRdb passed the public sequencing reads through fastp at Q25 and MiXCR, retaining productive beta sequences. Rows are unified per CDR3 protein, each entry keeping the most common DNA and genes. The sample contains approximately 81,000 distinct CDR3 sequences, roughly 12% of them found a single time. The top ten hold 3.5% to 5.5% of the sample. The sequencing used PBMCs, collected at surgery. These receptor sequences come from a male donor with early-stage non-small cell lung cancer.

This clonotype was recorded a few times. The junction and the germline gene differ at one end; a read error may be behind it. The gene calls are TRBV6-6 and TRBJ1-2; D remains ambiguous. The CDR3 contains 12 residues. Per germline, CDR1 MNHNY and CDR2 SVGAGI (reference sequence). CDR3 sequence reads: CASTYGSGSILF. The DNA of the CDR3 is TGTGCCAGCACTTACGGATCAGGATCAATTCTCTTC.

In this sample, this clonotype turned up a few times. The V and J genes are TRBV5-1 and TRBJ1-1, with D hard to call. This CDR3 is built from 12 residues. CDR1 is SGHRS and CDR2 is YFSETQ in the germline V gene. V was shortened by 0 bases and J by 2 bases, with 2 bases between the two germline ends. This chain's CDR3 is CASSLDNTEAFF. The DNA for the CDR3 is TGCGCCAGCAGCTTGGACAACACTGAAGCTTTCTTT. Drawing the rest from reference TRBV5-1 and TRBJ1-1, the complete variable domain is KAGVTQTPRYLIKTRGQQVTLSCSPISGHRSVSWYQQTPGQGLQFLFEYFSETQRNKGNFPGRFSGRQFSNSRSEMNVSTLELGDSALYLCASSLDNTEAFFGQGTRLTVV.

V gene TRBV12-3 or TRBV12-4 combines with J gene TRBJ1-2; D gene ambiguous. Trimming stripped 6 bases from V and 4 bases from J, with 18 bases between. The CDR3 is 15 residues long. The CDR3 DNA reads as TGTGCCAGCAGACCCTCCCAAGGTTACGCCTATGGCTACACCTTC. Its translation: CASRPSQGYAYGYTF.

This clonotype was observed a handful of times. The V call is TRBV7-6, the J call TRBJ1-6, with a possible D match to TRBD1 (6 bases). The CDR3 totals 16 residues. Germline CDR1 reads SGHVS; CDR2 reads FNYEAQ. V lost 5 bases and J lost 8, with 19 bases in between. Here the CDR3 DNA reads TGTGCCAGCAGCCTCCACAGGGAAAGGCTGGATTCACCCCTCCACTTT. This codes for CASSLHRERLDSPLHF.

This clonotype was detected a few times. The chain couples TRBV29-1 to TRBJ1-1; D not certain. Germline CDR1 and CDR2: SQVTM and ANQGSEA. This CDR3 contains 11 residues. V lost 3 bases, J lost 7 bases, and 9 bases lay in between. CDR3 coding DNA: TGCAGCGTTGAGAGGGTCGGTGAAGCTTTCTTT. It translates to CSVERVGEAFF.

A few counts support this clonotype. The rearrangement joins TRBV24-1 to TRBJ2-3, with 13 bases that match TRBD2. The CDR3 consists of 16 residues. V was pared by 7 bases and J by 5 bases, with 8 bases of the junction left unmatched. In germline, CDR1 is KGHDR, CDR2 SFDVKD. CDR3: CATSRGLAGAVDTQYF. CDR3 nucleotide sequence: TGTGCCACCAGCCGAGGACTAGCGGGAGCTGTAGATACGCAGTATTTT.

This clonotype occurred many times. The chain joins TRBV7-2 to TRBJ2-2, with D unresolved. This CDR3 is built from 17 residues. V was clipped by 1 base and J by 0 bases, with 12 bases between them. CDR1 is SGHTA and CDR2 is FQGNSA in the germline V gene. The DNA for the CDR3 is TGTGCCAGCAGCTTAGTAGGAACGGCCGCGAACACCGGGGAGCTGTTTTTT. It encodes CASSLVGTAANTGELFF.

This clonotype was found a few times. The gene calls are TRBV12-3 or TRBV12-4 and TRBJ1-6, with 11 bases identical to TRBD1. Trimming took 5 bases from V and 9 from J; bases not matched to a gene: 3. This CDR3 is built from 14 residues. CDR3 residues: CASSTGTGGSPLHF. The CDR3 DNA follows: TGTGCCAGCAGTACCGGGACAGGGGGTTCACCCCTCCACTTT.

The chain carries TRBV24-1 and TRBJ2-3, with TRBD1 matching 7 bases. Germline CDR1 is KGHDR and CDR2 is SFDVKD. V lost 4 bases and J lost 4; bases outside the gene matches: 4. The CDR3 totals 14 residues. CDR3 loop: CATSEGQAPDTQYF. The CDR3 nucleotides are TGTGCCACCAGTGAAGGACAGGCCCCAGATACGCAGTATTTT.

This clonotype was picked up a small number of times. This chain connects TRBV12-3 or TRBV12-4 to TRBJ1-2, with TRBD1 matching 9 bases. CDR3 size: 12 residues. With 7 bases clipped from V and 8 bases from J, the junction kept 5 bases outside the gene matches. CDR3 DNA: TGTGCCAGCACTCGGGACAGGGTAGGCTACACCTTC. It translates to CASTRDRVGYTF.

The CDR3 nucleotides are TGCAGTGCTAGACTATCTAGCGGGGGGGCCCCGATTTTGCAGTATTTT. This gives the protein CSARLSSGGAPILQYF. V is TRBV20-1 and J is TRBJ2-3; TRBD2 matches at 12 bases. V lost 2 bases to trimming and J lost 11 bases; unmatched junction nucleotides: 14. The CDR3 length is 16 residues. In germline, CDR1 is DFQATT, CDR2 SNEGSKA (reference sequence).

The sample holds a few counts of this clonotype. The chain employs TRBV19 and TRBJ1-5; TRBD1 matches at 8 bases. Looked up from germline, CDR1 is LNHDA and CDR2 is SQIVND (reference sequence). This CDR3 spans 16 amino acids. Trimming cost V 5 bases and J 5 bases; bases outside gene matches: 11. The CDR3 DNA sequence: TGTGCCAGTAGTCCCAAGACCGGGACAGGAGATCAGCCCCAGCATTTT. It specifies CASSPKTGTGDQPQHF.

This chain links TRBV6-2 or TRBV6-3 with TRBJ2-7, with D perhaps TRBD1 (6 bases). Germline CDR1 and CDR2: MNHEY and SVGEGT. Trimming took off 7 bases at V and 5 bases at J, with 21 bases between the two ends. The CDR3 contains 15 residues. The DNA for the CDR3 is TGTGCCAGCACAAAACAGGGTCTCCAGCCTGACGAGCAGTACTTC. It translates to CASTKQGLQPDEQYF.

The rearrangement uses TRBV7-2 and TRBJ2-2, with 12 bases lining up with TRBD2. The J segment lost 5 bases and the V segment lost 3 bases, leaving 4 bases of the junction unmatched. This CDR3 comprises 16 residues. CDR1 SGHTA and CDR2 FQGNSA come from the germline V gene. In DNA form, the CDR3 reads TGTGCCAGCAGCTTTGGACTAGCGGGGCGGACCGGGGAGCTGTTTTTT. This encodes CASSFGLAGRTGELFF.

The rearrangement uses TRBV7-9 and TRBJ2-7, with 7 bases identical to TRBD1. With V trimmed by 0 bases and J by 3 bases, 5 bases remained unmatched. Germline CDR1 is SEHNR and CDR2 is FQNEAQ (reference sequence). This CDR3 region has 15 residues. The CDR3 nucleotides read TGTGCCAGCAGCTTAGCTGGACAGGCGTTCTACGAGCAGTACTTC. Translated: CASSLAGQAFYEQYF.

This clonotype was observed at least ten times. The rearrangement uses TRBV11-2 and TRBJ1-1; D uncertain. The CDR3 is made up of 14 amino acids. The germline V gene encodes CDR1 SGHAT and CDR2 FQNNGV. The germline V and J ends were trimmed by 1 base and 0 bases, with 6 bases remaining between them. CDR3 sequence (DNA): TGTGCCAGCAGCTTAGGCCAGTTGAACACTGAAGCTTTCTTT. This gives the protein CASSLGQLNTEAFF.

This clonotype came up many times. V usage is TRBV6-2 or TRBV6-3 and J usage is TRBJ1-1, with 9 bases that match TRBD1. Germline-derived CDR1 and CDR2 are MNHEY and SVGEGT. The CDR3 runs to 14 residues. The V segment lost 6 bases and the J segment 2 bases; nucleotides outside the gene matches: 4. CDR3 protein: CASRSQGANTEAFF. CDR3 coding DNA: TGTGCCAGCAGATCACAGGGGGCTAACACTGAAGCTTTCTTT.